These 18 T cell receptor beta chains were all obtained from the same sample, sequenced in a study of shared clonotypes between healthy human individuals. Terminally differentiated effector memory CD45RA+ cells were excluded from the naive CD8 cells, which were CD45RO-negative and positively selected for CCR7. Assay used: immunoSEQ multiplex PCR; TCRdb lists only in-frame clones, some missing. This table has 1.5 million to 2.5 million clones, about 95% appearing once. Sequencing was done on a sample of naive CD8+ T cells sorted from blood. The source of these receptors is a man younger than 30 in good health.

Note on this clone: The sample holds other DNA sequences that translate to the same CDR3. The genes are TRBV11-2 and TRBJ2-2; D is unresolved. V lost 1 base to trimming and J lost 4 bases, with 7 bases between them. Germline V gene sequence: CDR1 SGHAT, CDR2 FQNNGV. This CDR3 has 14 amino acids. CDR3 sequence: CASSLVGSTGELFF. The CDR3 coding sequence is TGTGCCAGCAGCTTAGTCGGAAGCACCGGGGAGCTGTTTTTT.

The genes are TRBV10-3 and TRBJ2-2, with 8 nucleotides matching TRBD1. The germline gives CDR1 ENHRY, CDR2 SYGVKD. J lost 5 bases, V lost 10 bases, and 12 bases had no gene match. This CDR3 is built from 15 residues. The CDR3 DNA reads as TGTGCCACAGGGGGCCCGGCGACGCATACCGGGGAGCTGTTTTTT. It yields the protein CATGGPATHTGELFF.

Note on this clone: The same CDR3 arises from other DNA sequences in this sample as well. The chain combines TRBV9 with TRBJ2-3; tentative D call: TRBD2 (7 bases). The V and J ends lost 2 bases and 3 bases respectively, with 13 bases between them. Germline CDR1 and CDR2: SGDLS and YYNGEE. The CDR3 has 15 residues. CDR3 in DNA: TGTGCCAGCAGCGTTGAGGGGGGGCGAACAGATACGCAGTATTTT. It translates to CASSVEGGRTDTQYF.

This clone was observed a single time. The J gene is TRBJ2-1, the V gene TRBV29-1; D is perhaps TRBD1 or TRBD2 (5 bases each). Germline V CDR1 and CDR2: SQVTM, ANQGSEA. CDR3 length equals 14 residues. The ends were cut back, 7 bases at V and 5 bases at J, with 18 bases in the middle. DNA for the CDR3: TGCAGCGGAACCGGGACGGTTAACCACAATGAGCAGTTCTTC. This encodes CSGTGTVNHNEQFF.

This clone has a single count. The chain combines TRBV27 with TRBJ2-3, with 7 bases lining up with TRBD2. Germline assignment: CDR1 MNHEY and CDR2 SMNVEV (reference sequence). The CDR3 is 15 amino acids. The junction had 5 bases not matched to a gene; V was cut back by 2 bases and J by 3 bases. CDR3 sequence (DNA): TGTGCCAGCAGTTTAGAGGGCGGGGGAACAGATACGCAGTATTTT. Protein product: CASSLEGGGTDTQYF.

The count of this clone is one. The chain uses TRBV6-1 and TRBJ2-7; D unresolved. V gave up 4 bases and J gave up 3 bases, with 13 bases separating them. This CDR3 comprises 14 residues. Germline CDR1 is MNHNS and CDR2 is SASEGT. This chain's CDR3 is CASSVSRGVYEQYF. CDR3 nucleotide sequence: TGTGCCAGCAGTGTCTCCCGTGGGGTCTACGAGCAGTACTTC.

This chain joins TRBV2 and TRBJ1-1; no clear D gene. Germline V gene lookup returns CDR1 SNHLY and CDR2 FYNNEI. Trimming left V 1 base short and J 1 base short, with 4 bases between. The CDR3 runs 13 residues. The CDR3 spells CASSEVRNTEAFF. CDR3 DNA sequence: TGTGCCAGCAGTGAAGTAAGGAACACTGAAGCTTTCTTT.

This clone has just one count. The rearrangement links TRBV7-9 to TRBJ2-1; TRBD2 matches 7 bases. Germline values: CDR1 SEHNR, CDR2 FQNEAQ (reference sequence). J gave up 8 bases and V 11 bases, and 15 bases lay outside the gene matches. The CDR3 extends over 14 amino acids. The CDR3 DNA reads TGTGCCGGCGGGCGGGAGTCCCACGGCGATGAGCAGTTCTTC. It specifies CAGGRESHGDEQFF. The variable domain in full, with the rest retrieved from reference TRBV7-9 and TRBJ2-1, is DTGVSQNPRHKITKRGQNVTFRCDPISEHNRLYWYRQTLGQGPEFLTYFQNEAQLEKSRLLSDRFSAERPKGSFSTLEIQRTEQGDSAMYLCAGGRESHGDEQFFGPGTRLTVL.

Turning to this clone: This same CDR3 is encoded by further DNA sequences in the sample. The J gene is TRBJ1-1, the V gene TRBV27, with 8 bases that match TRBD1. The germline V gene has CDR1 MNHEY and CDR2 SMNVEV (reference sequence). Losses at the gene ends were 1 base for V and 2 bases for J; bases not matched to a gene: 3. The length of the CDR3 is 15 residues. This CDR3 reads CASSLLGTGNTEAFF. As DNA, the CDR3 is TGTGCCAGCAGTTTATTAGGGACAGGCAACACTGAAGCTTTCTTT.

V and J are TRBV14 and TRBJ2-3, with 8 nucleotides matching TRBD1. The CDR3 covers 12 residues. Germline V gene sequence: CDR1 SGHDN, CDR2 FVKESK. V was pared by 4 bases and J by 10 bases, with 4 bases of the junction left unmatched. The CDR3 reads CASSPDRVPQYF. The CDR3 DNA reads TGTGCCAGCAGCCCGGACAGGGTACCGCAGTATTTT.

This clone was recorded only once. This rearrangement joins TRBV9 to TRBJ2-7; 10 bases are shared with TRBD2. The junction had 10 bases not matched to a gene; V was cut back by 4 bases and J by 3 bases. Per the germline V gene, CDR1 is SGDLS and CDR2 is YYNGEE. The CDR3 has 16 residues. The CDR3 region has the DNA TGTGCCAGCAGCTTAGACCCTAGCGGGGGTTTCTACGAGCAGTACTTC. Protein product: CASSLDPSGGFYEQYF.

The chain recombines TRBV5-5 with TRBJ2-7; no clear D. V was cut by 3 bases and J by 0 bases, with 10 bases left in between. Per the germline V gene, CDR1 is SGHKS and CDR2 is YYEKEE (reference sequence). The CDR3 loop spans 14 amino acids. As DNA, the CDR3 is TGTGCCAGCAGCTCAGTCTACTCCTCCTACGAGCAGTACTTC. Translation gives CASSSVYSSYEQYF.

The V and J genes are TRBV7-2 and TRBJ2-7, with no clear D. Germline CDR1 reads SGHTA; CDR2 reads FQGNSA. V lost 1 base and J 6 bases, leaving 16 bases between the germline ends. CDR3 length: 15 residues. CDR3 DNA: TGTGCCAGCAGCTTAGGGAGTATCTACTCGGGCGAGCAGTACTTC. Amino acid sequence: CASSLGSIYSGEQYF.

The chain is built from TRBV6-1 and TRBJ2-2, with 8 bases fitting TRBD2. The CDR3 runs 16 residues. With 6 bases clipped from V and 3 bases from J, the junction kept 9 bases outside the gene matches. Germline V gene data show CDR1 as MNHNS and CDR2 as SASEGT. CDR3 coding DNA: TGTGCCAGCAGAGAACAGCGGGGGCCCTACACCGGGGAGCTGTTTTTT. This codes for CASREQRGPYTGELFF.

V usage is TRBV14 and J usage is TRBJ2-7; D gene ambiguous. The germline V and J ends were trimmed by 5 bases and 6 bases, with 11 bases remaining between them. Germline-derived CDR1 and CDR2 are SGHDN and FVKESK. This CDR3 has 12 residues. The CDR3 region has the DNA TGTGCCAGCAGCATTTTGCTGGCCGAGCAGTACTTC. Translating it yields CASSILLAEQYF.

V and J are TRBV25-1 and TRBJ2-1; TRBD2 aligns across 7 bases. The CDR3 loop spans 18 amino acids. Germline V gene sequence: CDR1 MGHDK, CDR2 SYGVNS. The V and J ends lost 2 bases and 2 bases, in that order; junction bases with no gene match: 12. CDR3 DNA: TGTGCCAGCAGTGAAAGAAAGGGCGGGAGAGCAACCTACAATGAGCAGTTCTTC. As protein: CASSERKGGRATYNEQFF.

This chain links TRBV27 with TRBJ1-6; possible D gene TRBD1, 6 bases. The CDR3 has 12 amino acids. V was trimmed by 7 bases and J by 10 bases, leaving 11 bases between them. Looked up from germline, CDR1 is MNHEY and CDR2 is SMNVEV (reference sequence). The CDR3 bases are TGTGCCAGCACGACAGGAGGGTCACCCCTCCACTTT. Protein product: CASTTGGSPLHF.

V gene TRBV2 combines with J gene TRBJ2-7; TRBD2 matches 10 bases. The CDR3 loop spans 14 amino acids. The ends lost 2 bases at V and 8 bases at J; junction bases unmatched: 6. The germline V gene encodes CDR1 SNHLY and CDR2 FYNNEI. This CDR3 is CASSELAGDDKQYF. CDR3 nucleotide sequence: TGTGCCAGCAGTGAACTAGCGGGAGACGACAAGCAGTACTTC.